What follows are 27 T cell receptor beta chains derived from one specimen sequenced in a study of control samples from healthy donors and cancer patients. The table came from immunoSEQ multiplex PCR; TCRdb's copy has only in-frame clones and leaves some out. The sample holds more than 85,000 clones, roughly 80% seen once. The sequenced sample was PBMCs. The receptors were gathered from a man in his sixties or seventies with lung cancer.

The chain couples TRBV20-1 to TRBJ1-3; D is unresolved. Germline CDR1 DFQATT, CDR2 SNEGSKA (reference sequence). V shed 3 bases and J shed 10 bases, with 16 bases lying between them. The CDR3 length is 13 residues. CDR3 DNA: TGCAGTGCTAGTGTCGTTACCGGAGTAACCATATATTTT. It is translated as CSASVVTGVTIYF.

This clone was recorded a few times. The CDR3 DNA reads TGTGCCAGCAGCCAACTAGCGGGGGGTTCAGATACGCAGTATTTT. Translated, it gives CASSQLAGGSDTQYF. The J gene is TRBJ2-3, the V gene TRBV14, with 11 bases fitting TRBD2. The germline V gene has CDR1 SGHDN and CDR2 FVKESK. This CDR3 is built from 15 residues. V shed 2 bases and J 4 bases; nucleotides not matched to a gene: 2.

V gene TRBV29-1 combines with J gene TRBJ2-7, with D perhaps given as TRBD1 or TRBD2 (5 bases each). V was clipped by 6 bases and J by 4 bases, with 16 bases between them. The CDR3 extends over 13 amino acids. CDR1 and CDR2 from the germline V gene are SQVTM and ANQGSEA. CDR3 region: CSVELEGTYEQYF. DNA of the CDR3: TGCAGCGTAGAGCTAGAGGGGACGTACGAGCAGTACTTC.

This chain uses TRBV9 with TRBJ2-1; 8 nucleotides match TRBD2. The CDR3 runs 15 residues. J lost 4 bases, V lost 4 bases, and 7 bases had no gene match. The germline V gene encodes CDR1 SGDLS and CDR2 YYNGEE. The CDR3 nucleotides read TGTGCCAGCAGCCCTCGACTAGCGACTTACAATGAGCAGTTCTTC. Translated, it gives CASSPRLATYNEQFF.

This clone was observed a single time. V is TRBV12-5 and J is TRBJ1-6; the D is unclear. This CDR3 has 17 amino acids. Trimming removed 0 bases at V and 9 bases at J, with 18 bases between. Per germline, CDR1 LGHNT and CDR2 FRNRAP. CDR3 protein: CASGLVPSGIRVSPLHF. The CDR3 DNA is TGTGCTAGTGGTTTGGTACCGTCTGGGATTCGAGTTTCACCCCTCCACTTT.

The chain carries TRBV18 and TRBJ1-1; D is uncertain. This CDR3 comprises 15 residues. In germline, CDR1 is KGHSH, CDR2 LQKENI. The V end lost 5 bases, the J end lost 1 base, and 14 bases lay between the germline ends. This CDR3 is CASSDFRAPNTEAFF. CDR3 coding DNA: TGTGCCAGCTCAGACTTCCGGGCCCCGAACACTGAAGCTTTCTTT.

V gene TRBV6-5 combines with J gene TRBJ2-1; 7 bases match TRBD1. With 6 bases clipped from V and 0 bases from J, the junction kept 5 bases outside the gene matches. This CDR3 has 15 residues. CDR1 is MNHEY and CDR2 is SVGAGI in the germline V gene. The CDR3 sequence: CASRVQGSSYNEQFF. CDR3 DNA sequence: TGTGCCAGCAGGGTACAGGGGAGCTCCTACAATGAGCAGTTCTTC.

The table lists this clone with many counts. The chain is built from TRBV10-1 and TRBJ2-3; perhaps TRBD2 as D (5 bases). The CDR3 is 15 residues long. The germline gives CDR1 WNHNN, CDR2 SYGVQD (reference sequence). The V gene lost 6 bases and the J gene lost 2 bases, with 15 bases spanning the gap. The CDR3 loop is CASSGGLRFTDTQYF. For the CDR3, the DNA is TGCGCCAGCAGCGGAGGTTTGAGGTTCACAGATACGCAGTATTTT.

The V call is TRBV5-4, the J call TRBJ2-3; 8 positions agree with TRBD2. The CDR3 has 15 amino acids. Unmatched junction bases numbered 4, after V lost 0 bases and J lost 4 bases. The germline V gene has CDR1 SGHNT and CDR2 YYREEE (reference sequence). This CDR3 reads CASSLAGGAADTQYF. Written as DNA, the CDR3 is TGTGCCAGCAGCTTGGCCGGGGGGGCCGCAGATACGCAGTATTTT.

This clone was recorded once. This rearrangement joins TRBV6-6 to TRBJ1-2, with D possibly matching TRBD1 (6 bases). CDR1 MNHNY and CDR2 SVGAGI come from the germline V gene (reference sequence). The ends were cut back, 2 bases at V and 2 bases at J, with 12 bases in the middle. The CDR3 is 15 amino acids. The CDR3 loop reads CASSYTPGQNYGYTF. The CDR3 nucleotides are TGTGCCAGCAGTTACACTCCGGGACAAAACTATGGCTACACCTTC.

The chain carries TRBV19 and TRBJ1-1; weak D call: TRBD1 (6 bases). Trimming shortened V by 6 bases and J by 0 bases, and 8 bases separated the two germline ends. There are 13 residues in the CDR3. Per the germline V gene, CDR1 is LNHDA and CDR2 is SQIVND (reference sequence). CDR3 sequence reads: CASRDRVNTEAFF. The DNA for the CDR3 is TGTGCCAGTAGGGACAGAGTGAACACTGAAGCTTTCTTT.

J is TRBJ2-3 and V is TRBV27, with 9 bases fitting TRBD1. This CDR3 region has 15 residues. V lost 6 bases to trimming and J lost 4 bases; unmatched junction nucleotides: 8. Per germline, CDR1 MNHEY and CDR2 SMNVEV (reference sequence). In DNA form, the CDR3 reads TGTGCCAGCAGCCTTACAGGGGGCGTTGCAGATACGCAGTATTTT. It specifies CASSLTGGVADTQYF.

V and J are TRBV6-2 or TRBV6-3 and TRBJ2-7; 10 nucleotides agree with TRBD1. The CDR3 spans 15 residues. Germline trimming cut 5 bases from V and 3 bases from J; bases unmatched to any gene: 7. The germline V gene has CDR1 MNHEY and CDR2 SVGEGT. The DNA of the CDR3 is TGTGCCAGCAGTGTACCGGGACAGGGGAACTACGAGCAGTACTTC. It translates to CASSVPGQGNYEQYF.

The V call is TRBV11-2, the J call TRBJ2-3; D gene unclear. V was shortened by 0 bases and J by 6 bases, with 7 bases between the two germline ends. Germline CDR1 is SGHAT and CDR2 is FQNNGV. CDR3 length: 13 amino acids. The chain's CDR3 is CASSLDPRDTQYF. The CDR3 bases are TGTGCCAGCAGCTTAGACCCCCGGGATACGCAGTATTTT.

CDR3 region: CASTPRVGGTTYEQYF. The CDR3 DNA is TGTGCCAGCACCCCTCGTGTAGGGGGGACCACCTACGAGCAGTACTTC. This chain links TRBV27 with TRBJ2-7, with D possibly called TRBD1 or TRBD2 (6 bases each). The V gene's germline CDR1 is MNHEY and CDR2 SMNVEV (reference sequence). This CDR3 contains 16 residues. V dropped 7 bases and J dropped 2 bases, with 21 bases sitting between them.

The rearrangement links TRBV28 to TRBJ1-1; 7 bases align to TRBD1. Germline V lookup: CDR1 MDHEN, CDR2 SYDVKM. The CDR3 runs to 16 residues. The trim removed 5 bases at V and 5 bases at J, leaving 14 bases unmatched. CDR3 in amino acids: CASSPRRGRGRTEAFF. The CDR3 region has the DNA TGTGCCAGCAGTCCCAGACGAGGCAGGGGGAGGACTGAAGCTTTCTTT.

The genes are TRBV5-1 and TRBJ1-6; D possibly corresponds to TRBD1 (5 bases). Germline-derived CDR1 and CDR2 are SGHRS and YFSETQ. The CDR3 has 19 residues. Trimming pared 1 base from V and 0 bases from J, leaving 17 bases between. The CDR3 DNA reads TGCGCCAGCAGCTTGCGGATGGGGGGTTCTAGCTCCTATAATTCACCCCTCCACTTT. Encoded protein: CASSLRMGGSSSYNSPLHF.

CDR3 protein: CASSVGQGSYNEQFF. The CDR3 DNA reads TGTGCCAGCAGCGTAGGACAGGGCTCCTACAATGAGCAGTTCTTC. This rearrangement joins TRBV9 to TRBJ2-1; 7 nucleotides match TRBD1. The CDR3 length is 15 residues. CDR1 is SGDLS and CDR2 is YYNGEE in the germline V gene. Trimming took 0 bases from V and 0 from J; bases not matched to a gene: 0.

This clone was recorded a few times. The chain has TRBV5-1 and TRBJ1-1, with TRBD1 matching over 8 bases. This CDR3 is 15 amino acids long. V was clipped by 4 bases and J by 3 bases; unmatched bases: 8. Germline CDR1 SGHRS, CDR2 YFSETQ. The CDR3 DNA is TGCGCCAGCAGCCCTATGGACAGGGAAGACACTGAAGCTTTCTTT. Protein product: CASSPMDREDTEAFF.

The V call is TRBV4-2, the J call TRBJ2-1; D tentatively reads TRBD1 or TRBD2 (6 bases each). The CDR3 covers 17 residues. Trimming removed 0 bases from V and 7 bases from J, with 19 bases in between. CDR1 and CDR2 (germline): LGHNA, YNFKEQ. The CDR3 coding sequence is TGTGCCAGCAGCCAAGATGTAGGGGGGACGAGAGGGAATGAGCAGTTCTTC. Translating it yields CASSQDVGGTRGNEQFF.

In nucleotides, the CDR3 is TGTGCCAGCTTACCCGGCGGCGGAAACTACGAGCAGTACTTC. It encodes CASLPGGGNYEQYF. The chain joins TRBV28 to TRBJ2-7, with D hard to call. The V end lost 8 bases, the J end lost 3 bases, and 17 bases lay between the germline ends. The germline V gene has CDR1 MDHEN and CDR2 SYDVKM. The CDR3 is 14 residues long.

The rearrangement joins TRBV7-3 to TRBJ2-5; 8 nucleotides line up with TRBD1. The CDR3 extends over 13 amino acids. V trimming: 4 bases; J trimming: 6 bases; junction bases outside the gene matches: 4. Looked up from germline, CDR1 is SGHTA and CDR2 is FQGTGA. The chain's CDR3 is CASSSGQGQTQYF. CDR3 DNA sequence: TGTGCCAGCAGCTCAGGACAGGGACAGACCCAGTACTTC.

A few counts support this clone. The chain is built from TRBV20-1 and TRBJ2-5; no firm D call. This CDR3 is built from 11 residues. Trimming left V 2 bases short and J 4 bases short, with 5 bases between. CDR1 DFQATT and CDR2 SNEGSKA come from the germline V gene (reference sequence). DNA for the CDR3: TGCAGTGCTAGATGGGGAGAGACCCAGTACTTC. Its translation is CSARWGETQYF.

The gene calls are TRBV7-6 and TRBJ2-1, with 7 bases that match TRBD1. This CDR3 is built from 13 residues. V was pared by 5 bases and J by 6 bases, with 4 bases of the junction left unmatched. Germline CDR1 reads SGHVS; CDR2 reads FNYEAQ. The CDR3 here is CASSGQEFNEQFF. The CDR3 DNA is TGTGCCAGCAGCGGACAGGAATTCAATGAGCAGTTCTTC.

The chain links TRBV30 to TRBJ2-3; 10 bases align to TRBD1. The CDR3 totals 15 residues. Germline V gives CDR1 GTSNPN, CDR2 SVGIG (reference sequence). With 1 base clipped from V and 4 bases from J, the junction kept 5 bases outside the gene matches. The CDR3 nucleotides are TGTGCCTGGAGTGCGGGACAGGGGTATGCAGATACGCAGTATTTT. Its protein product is CAWSAGQGYADTQYF.

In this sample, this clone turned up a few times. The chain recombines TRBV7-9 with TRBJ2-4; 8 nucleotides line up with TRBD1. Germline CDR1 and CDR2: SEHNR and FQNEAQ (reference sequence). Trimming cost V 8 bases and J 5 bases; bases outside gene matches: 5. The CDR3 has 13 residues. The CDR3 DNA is TGTGCCAGCTCTGGGACAGGTGAAAACATTCAGTACTTC. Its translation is CASSGTGENIQYF.

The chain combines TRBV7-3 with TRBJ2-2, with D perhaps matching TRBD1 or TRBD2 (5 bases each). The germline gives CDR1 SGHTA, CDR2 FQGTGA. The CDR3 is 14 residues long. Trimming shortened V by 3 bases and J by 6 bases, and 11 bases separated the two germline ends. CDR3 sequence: CASSFDGAPGELFF. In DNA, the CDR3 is TGTGCCAGCAGCTTCGACGGGGCGCCCGGGGAGCTGTTTTTT.